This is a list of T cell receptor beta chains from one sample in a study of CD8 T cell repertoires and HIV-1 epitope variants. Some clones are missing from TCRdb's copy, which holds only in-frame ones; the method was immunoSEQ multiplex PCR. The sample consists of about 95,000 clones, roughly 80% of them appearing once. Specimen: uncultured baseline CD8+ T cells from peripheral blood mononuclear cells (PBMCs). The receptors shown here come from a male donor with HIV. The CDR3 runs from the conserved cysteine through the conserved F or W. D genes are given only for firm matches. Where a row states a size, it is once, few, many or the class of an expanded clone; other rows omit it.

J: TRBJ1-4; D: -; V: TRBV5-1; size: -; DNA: TGCGCCAGCAGCGGGGCGGGGCCAAACGAAAAACTGTTTTTT; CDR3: CASSGAGPNEKLFF
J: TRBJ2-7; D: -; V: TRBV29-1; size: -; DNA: TGCAGCGTTGAATCGGGCAGGGGACTCTCCTACGAGCAGTACTTC; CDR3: CSVESGRGLSYEQYF
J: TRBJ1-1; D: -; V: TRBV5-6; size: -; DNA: TGTGCCAGCAGCTCGGAGATGAACACTGAAGCTTTCTTT; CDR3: CASSSEMNTEAFF
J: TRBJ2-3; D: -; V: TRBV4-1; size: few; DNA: TGCGCCAGCAGCCAAGATGTGGGGGCTGATACGCAGTATTTT; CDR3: CASSQDVGADTQYF
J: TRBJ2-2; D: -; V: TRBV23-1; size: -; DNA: TGCGCCAGCAGCGGTTTTTACACCGGGGAGCTGTTTTTT; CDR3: CASSGFYTGELFF
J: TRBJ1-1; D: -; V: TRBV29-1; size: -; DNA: TGCAGCGTTGAACGGCAGGAGACTAAATTTGAAGCTTTCTTT; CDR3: CSVERQETKFEAFF
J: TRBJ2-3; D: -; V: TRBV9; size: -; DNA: TGTGCCAGCAGCCCGGACAGTACTCGATTGGATACGCAGTATTTT; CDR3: CASSPDSTRLDTQYF
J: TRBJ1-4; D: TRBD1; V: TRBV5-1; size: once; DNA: TGCGCCAGCAGTCAGGGGGGGATATCAACTAATGAAAAACTGTTTTTT; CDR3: CASSQGGISTNEKLFF
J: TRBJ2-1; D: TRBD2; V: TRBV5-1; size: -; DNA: TGCGCCAGCAGCTTGGAGACTAGCGGGAGATATGAGCAGTTCTTC; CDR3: CASSLETSGRYEQFF
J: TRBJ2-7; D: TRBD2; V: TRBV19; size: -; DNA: TGTGCCAGTAGTCAAGCGGGAGGCCCCGGTCCCTACGAGCAGTACTTC; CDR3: CASSQAGGPGPYEQYF
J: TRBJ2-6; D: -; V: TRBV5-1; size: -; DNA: TGCGCCAGCAGCTTGCCCCGGGACGGCTCTGGGGCCAACGTCCTGACTTTC; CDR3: CASSLPRDGSGANVLTF
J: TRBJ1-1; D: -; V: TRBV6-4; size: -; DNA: TGTGCCAGCAGCACCCGAGCGGGGGGGAGGACTGAAGCTTTCTTT; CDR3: CASSTRAGGRTEAFF
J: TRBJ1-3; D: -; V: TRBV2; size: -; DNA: TGTGCCAGCAGTGGTTCTAGGTTCTCTGGAAACACCATATATTTT; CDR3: CASSGSRFSGNTIYF
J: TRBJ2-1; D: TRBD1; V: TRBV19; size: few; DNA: TGTGCCAGCCTCAGGACAGGTCGAAATGAGCAGTTCTTC; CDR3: CASLRTGRNEQFF
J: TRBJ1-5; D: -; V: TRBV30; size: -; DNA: TGTGCCTGGAGTGTACAAGGTGGGGGCATTTTCCGCAATCAGCCCCAGCATTTT; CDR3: CAWSVQGGGIFRNQPQHF
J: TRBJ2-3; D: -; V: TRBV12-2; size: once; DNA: TGTGCAAGTCGCTCCGGACTAAGCACAGATACGCAGTATTTT; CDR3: CASRSGLSTDTQYF
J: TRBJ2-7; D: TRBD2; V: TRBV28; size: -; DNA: TGTGCCAGCAGTTTGACTAGCGGGACCTTCTACGAGCAGTACTTC; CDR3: CASSLTSGTFYEQYF
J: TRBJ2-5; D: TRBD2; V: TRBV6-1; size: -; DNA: TGTGCCAGCACCAAAGGGACTATTAAGGAGACCCAGTACTTC; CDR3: CASTKGTIKETQYF
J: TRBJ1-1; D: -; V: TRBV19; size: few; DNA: TGTGCCAGTAGTGCAGGACGGAACACTGAAGCTTTCTTT; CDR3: CASSAGRNTEAFF
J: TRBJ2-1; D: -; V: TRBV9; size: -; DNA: -; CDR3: CASSVGQGSFF
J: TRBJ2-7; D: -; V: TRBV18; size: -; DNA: TGTGCCAGCTCACCACTACCAGCGGAAAAGAGCTACGAGCAGTACTTC; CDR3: CASSPLPAEKSYEQYF
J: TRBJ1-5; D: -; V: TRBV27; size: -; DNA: TGTGCCAGCAGTTTAAGCGCCCGCAGGGGCGGTCAGCCCCAGCATTTT; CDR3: CASSLSARRGGQPQHF
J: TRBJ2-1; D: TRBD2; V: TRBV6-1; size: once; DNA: TGTGCCAGCAGCTTAGCGGGGGATGCCAATGAGCAGTTCTTC; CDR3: CASSLAGDANEQFF
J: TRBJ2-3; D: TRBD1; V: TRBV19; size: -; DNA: TGTGCCAGTAGTATAGGTACAGGGGGCAGCGTTACGCAGTATTTT; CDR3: CASSIGTGGSVTQYF
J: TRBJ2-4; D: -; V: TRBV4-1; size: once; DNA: TGCGCCAGCAGCCACCTAAACTCAGGGAGCGGCATTCAGTACTTC; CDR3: CASSHLNSGSGIQYF
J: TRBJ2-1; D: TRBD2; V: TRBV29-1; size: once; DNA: TGCAGCGTTGAAAGGGGCCTAGCGGGAGGTTACAATGAGCAGTTCTTC; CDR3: CSVERGLAGGYNEQFF
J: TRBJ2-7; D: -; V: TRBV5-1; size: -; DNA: TGCGCCAGCAGCTTGATGGCTAGCGAAGCCTACGAGCAGTACTTC; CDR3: CASSLMASEAYEQYF
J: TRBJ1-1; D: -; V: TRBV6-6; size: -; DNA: TGTGCCAGCAGTCTCCCAGGGGCGAACACTGAAGCTTTCTTT; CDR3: CASSLPGANTEAFF
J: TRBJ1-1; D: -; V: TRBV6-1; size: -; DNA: TGTGCCAGCAGTGAAGTTTTTATGAACACTGAAGCTTTCTTT; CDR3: CASSEVFMNTEAFF
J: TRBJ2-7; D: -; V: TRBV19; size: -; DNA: TGTGCCAGTAGTACTGGGGGGGCCGACTCCTACGAGCAGTACTTC; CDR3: CASSTGGADSYEQYF
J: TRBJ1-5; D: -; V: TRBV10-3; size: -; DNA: TGTGCCATCCGAGAGGGGAGTCAGCCCCAGCATTTT; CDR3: CAIREGSQPQHF
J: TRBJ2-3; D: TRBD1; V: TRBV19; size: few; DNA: TGTGCCAGTACCGATGCGACAGGGCGAGATACGCAGTATTTT; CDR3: CASTDATGRDTQYF
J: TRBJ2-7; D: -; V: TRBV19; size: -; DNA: TGTGCCAGTAAGGCAGGGCCCACCTACGAGCAGTACTTC; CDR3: CASKAGPTYEQYF
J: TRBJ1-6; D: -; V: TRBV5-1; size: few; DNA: TGCGCCAGCAGCTTGGAACACACTGGGGATTCACCCCTCCACTTT; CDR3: CASSLEHTGDSPLHF
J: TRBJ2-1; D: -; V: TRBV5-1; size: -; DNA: TGCGCTAGCAGCGCGGGGAACCTATCCCCCAATGAGCAGTTCTTC; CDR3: CASSAGNLSPNEQFF
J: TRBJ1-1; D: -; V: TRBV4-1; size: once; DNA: TGCGCCAGCAGCCAAGAAGCCACTTTGAACACTGAAGCTTTCTTT; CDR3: CASSQEATLNTEAFF
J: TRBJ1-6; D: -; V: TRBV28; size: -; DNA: TGTGCCAGCAGTTTTGGGAATTCACCCCTCCACTTT; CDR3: CASSFGNSPLHF
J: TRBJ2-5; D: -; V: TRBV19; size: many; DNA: TGTGCCAGGGCTCATGCGGGGTACCAAGAGACCCAGTACTTC; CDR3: CARAHAGYQETQYF
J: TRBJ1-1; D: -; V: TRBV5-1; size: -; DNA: TGCGCCAGCAGCTTTGAGTTCCGGAACACTGAAGCTTTCTTT; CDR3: CASSFEFRNTEAFF
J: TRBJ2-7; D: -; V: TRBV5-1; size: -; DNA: TGCGCCAGCAGCTTTACGCAGGGGCCTTCCTACGAGCAGTACTTC; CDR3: CASSFTQGPSYEQYF
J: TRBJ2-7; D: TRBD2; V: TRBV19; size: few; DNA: TGTGCCAGTAGTATCGACTTAACTAGCGGGGTATACGAGCAGTACTTC; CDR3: CASSIDLTSGVYEQYF
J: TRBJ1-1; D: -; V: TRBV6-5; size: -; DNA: TGTGCCAGCACCGACCCCCGGGGGCGAAACACTGAAGCTTTCTTT; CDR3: CASTDPRGRNTEAFF
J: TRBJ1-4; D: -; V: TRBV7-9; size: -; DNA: TGTGCCAGCAGCTTAGGGTCAGAGACTAATGAAAAACTGTTTTTT; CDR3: CASSLGSETNEKLFF
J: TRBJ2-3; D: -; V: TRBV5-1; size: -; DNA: TGCGCCAGCAGCCCCAGCACAGATACGCAGTATTTT; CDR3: CASSPSTDTQYF
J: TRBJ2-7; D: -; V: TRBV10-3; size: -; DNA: TGTGCCATCAGTGCGACAGAATTTTACGAGCAGTACTTC; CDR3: CAISATEFYEQYF
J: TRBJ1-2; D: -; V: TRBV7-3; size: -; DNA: TGTGCCAGCAAAAAAGACGTAGGACCGAACTATGGCTACACCTTC; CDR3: CASKKDVGPNYGYTF
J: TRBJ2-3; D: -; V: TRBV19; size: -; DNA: TGTGCCAGTAGTATAGGGGCGGGGAATACAGATACGCAGTATTTT; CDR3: CASSIGAGNTDTQYF
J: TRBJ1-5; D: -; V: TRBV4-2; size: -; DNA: TGTGCCAGCAGCCAAGATACGACCAATCAGCCCCAGCATTTT; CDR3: CASSQDTTNQPQHF
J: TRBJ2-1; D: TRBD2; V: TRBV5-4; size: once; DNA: TGTGCCAGCAGCCTTGGCGGGACTAGCGGGAGGGCCGCCTACAATGAGCAGTTCTTC; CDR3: CASSLGGTSGRAAYNEQFF
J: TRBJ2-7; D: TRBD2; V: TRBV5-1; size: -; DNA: TGCGCCAGCAGCTTGGGCGGGAGCGGGGAAGCTAACGAGCAGTACTTC; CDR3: CASSLGGSGEANEQYF
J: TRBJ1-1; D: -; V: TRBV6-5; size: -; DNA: TGTGCCAGCAGTTACTCAGGACTCATGAACACTGAAGCTTTCTTT; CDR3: CASSYSGLMNTEAFF
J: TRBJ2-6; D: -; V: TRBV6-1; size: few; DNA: TGTGCCAGCAGCAGACGGATCTCTGGGGCCAACGTCCTGACTTTC; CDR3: CASSRRISGANVLTF
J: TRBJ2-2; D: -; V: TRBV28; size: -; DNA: TGTGCCAGCAGCCCCCGATGGTCCGGGGAGCTGTTTTTT; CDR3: CASSPRWSGELFF
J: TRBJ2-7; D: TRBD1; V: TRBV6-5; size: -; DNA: TGTGCCAGCAGTTACTCGACAGGGGAGACCTACGAGCAGTACTTC; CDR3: CASSYSTGETYEQYF
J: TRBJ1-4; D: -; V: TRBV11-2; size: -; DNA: TGTGCCAGCAGCTTAGATAAGGACGAGAAACTGTTTTTT; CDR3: CASSLDKDEKLFF
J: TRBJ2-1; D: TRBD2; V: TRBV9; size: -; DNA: TGTGCCAGCAGCGCCTCACTAGCGGGAATCCACAATGAGCAGTTCTTC; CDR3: CASSASLAGIHNEQFF
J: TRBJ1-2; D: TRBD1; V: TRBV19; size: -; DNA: TGTGCCAGTAGTCAGACAGGGGGCGCCGGTGGCTACACCTTC; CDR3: CASSQTGGAGGYTF
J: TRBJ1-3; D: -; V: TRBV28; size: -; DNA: TGTGCCAGCAGTGAGACTGGCTCTGGAAACACCATATATTTT; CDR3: CASSETGSGNTIYF
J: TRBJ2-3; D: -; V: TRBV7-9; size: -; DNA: TGTGCCAGCAGCCCCACTAGTGGGATAGCAGATACGCAGTATTTT; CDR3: CASSPTSGIADTQYF